This TCR beta chain is drawn from a study of human thymus T cells. General observations from the study: Unrelated people showed highly overlapping thymic repertoires, related research reported.

The protocol was immunoSEQ multiplex PCR, while the TCRdb copy is restricted to in-frame clones and leaves out a portion. The data hold about 78,000 clones, with nearly 98% observed a single time. A note on this clone: What it binds is not known.

The study used thymus tissue resected during corrective heart surgery. The sample comprised thymus tissue. The TCR sequence derives from a boy less than two years old with a congenital heart defect but otherwise immunologically healthy.

The CDR3 DNA is TGCGCCAGCAGCTCAACTATAAGCGGGAGGGTGAACACCGGGGAGCTGTTTTTT. Encoded protein: CASSSTISGRVNTGELFF. The chain links TRBV5-1 to TRBJ2-2; 10 nucleotides align to TRBD2. Trimming took 3 bases from V and 1 from J; bases not matched to a gene: 9. In germline, CDR1 is SGHRS, CDR2 YFSETQ. The CDR3 runs 18 residues.